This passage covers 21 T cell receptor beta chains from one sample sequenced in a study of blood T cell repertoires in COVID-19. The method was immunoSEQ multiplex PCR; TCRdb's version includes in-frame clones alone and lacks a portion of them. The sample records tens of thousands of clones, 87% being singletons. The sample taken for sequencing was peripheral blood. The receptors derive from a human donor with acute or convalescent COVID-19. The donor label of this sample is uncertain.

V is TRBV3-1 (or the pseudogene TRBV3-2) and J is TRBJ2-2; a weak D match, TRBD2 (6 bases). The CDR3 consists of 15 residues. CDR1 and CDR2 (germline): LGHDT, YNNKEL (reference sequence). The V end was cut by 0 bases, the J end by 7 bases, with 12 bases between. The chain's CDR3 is CASSQEWGGGGELFF. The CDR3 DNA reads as TGTGCCAGCAGCCAAGAGTGGGGAGGAGGCGGGGAGCTGTTTTTT.

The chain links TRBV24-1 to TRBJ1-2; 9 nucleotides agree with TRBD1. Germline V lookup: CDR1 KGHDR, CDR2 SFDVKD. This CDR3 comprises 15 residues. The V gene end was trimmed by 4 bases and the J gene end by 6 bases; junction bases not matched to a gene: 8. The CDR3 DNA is TGTGCCACCAGTGACAACTTACAGGGGGCTGATGGCTACACCTTC. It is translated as CATSDNLQGADGYTF.

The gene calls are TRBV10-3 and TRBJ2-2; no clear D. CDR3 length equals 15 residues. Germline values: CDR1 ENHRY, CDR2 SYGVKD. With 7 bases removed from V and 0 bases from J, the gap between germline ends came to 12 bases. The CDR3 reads CAITDTATNTGELFF. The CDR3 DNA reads TGTGCCATCACCGACACTGCTACGAACACCGGGGAGCTGTTTTTT.

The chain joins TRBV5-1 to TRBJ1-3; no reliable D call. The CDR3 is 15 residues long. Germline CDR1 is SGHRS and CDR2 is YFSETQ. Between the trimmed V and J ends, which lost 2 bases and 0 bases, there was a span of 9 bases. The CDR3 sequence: CASSLTSGSGNTIYF. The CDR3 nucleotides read TGCGCCAGCAGCTTAACTTCAGGCTCTGGAAACACCATATATTTT. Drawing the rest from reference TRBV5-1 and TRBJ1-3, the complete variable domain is KAGVTQTPRYLIKTRGQQVTLSCSPISGHRSVSWYQQTPGQGLQFLFEYFSETQRNKGNFPGRFSGRQFSNSRSEMNVSTLELGDSALYLCASSLTSGSGNTIYFGEGSWLTVV.

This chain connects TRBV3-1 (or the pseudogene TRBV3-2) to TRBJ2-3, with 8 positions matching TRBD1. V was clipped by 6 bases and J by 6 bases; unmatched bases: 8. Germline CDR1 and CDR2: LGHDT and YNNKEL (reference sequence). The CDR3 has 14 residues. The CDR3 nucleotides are TGTGCCAGCAGGCTTGGACAGGGTAGGGATACGCAGTATTTT. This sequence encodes CASRLGQGRDTQYF.

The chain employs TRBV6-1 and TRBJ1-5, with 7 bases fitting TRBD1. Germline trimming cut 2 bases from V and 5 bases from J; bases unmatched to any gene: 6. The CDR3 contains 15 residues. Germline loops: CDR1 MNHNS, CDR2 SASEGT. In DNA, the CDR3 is TGTGCCAGCAGTGAAAGTACCCAGGGGGATCAGCCCCAGCATTTT. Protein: CASSESTQGDQPQHF.

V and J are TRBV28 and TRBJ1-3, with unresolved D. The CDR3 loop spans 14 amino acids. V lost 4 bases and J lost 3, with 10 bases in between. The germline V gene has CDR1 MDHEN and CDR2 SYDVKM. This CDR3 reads CASSSPDNGNTIYF. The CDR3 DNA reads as TGTGCCAGCAGTTCCCCCGACAATGGAAACACCATATATTTT.

The chain's CDR3 is CASSEAEKLFF. The CDR3 DNA reads TGCGCCAGCAGTGAGGCGGAAAAACTGTTTTTT. The chain combines TRBV10-2 with TRBJ1-4, with unresolved D. CDR1 and CDR2 (germline): WSHSY, SAAADI. Trimming removed 2 bases at V and 8 bases at J, with 3 bases between. The CDR3 is 11 residues long.

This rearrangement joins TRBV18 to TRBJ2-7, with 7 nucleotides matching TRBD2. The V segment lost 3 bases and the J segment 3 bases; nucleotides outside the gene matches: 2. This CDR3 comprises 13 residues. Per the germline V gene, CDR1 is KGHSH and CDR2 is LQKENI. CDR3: CASSPGTNYEQYF. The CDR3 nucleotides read TGTGCCAGCTCACCCGGGACTAACTACGAGCAGTACTTC. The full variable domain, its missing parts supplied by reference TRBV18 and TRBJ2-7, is NAGVMQNPRHLVRRRGQEARLRCSPMKGHSHVYWYRQLPEEGLKFMVYLQKENIIDESGMPKERFSAEFPKEGPSILRIQQVVRGDSAAYFCASSPGTNYEQYFGPGTRLTVT.

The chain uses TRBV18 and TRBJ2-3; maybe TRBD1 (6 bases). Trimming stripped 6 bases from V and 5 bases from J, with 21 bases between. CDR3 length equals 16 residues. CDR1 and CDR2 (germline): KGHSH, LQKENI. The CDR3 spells CASSTNGAGVGDTQYF. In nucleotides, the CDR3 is TGTGCCAGCTCCACCAACGGGGCAGGGGTTGGAGATACGCAGTATTTT.

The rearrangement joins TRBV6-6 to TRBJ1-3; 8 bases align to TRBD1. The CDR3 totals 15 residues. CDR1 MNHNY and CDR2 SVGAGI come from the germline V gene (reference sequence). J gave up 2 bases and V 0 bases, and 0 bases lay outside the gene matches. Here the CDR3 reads CASSYSTGAGNTIYF. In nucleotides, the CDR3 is TGTGCCAGCAGTTACTCGACAGGGGCTGGAAACACCATATATTTT.

CDR3 residues: CASSHPTSGTDTQYF. CDR3 coding DNA: TGTGCCAGCAGCCATCCGACTAGCGGCACAGATACGCAGTATTTT. This chain joins TRBV7-2 and TRBJ2-3, with 8 bases matching TRBD2. The germline CDR1 and CDR2 sequences are SGHTA and FQGNSA. The CDR3 length is 15 residues. V lost 5 bases to trimming and J lost 1 base; unmatched junction nucleotides: 5.

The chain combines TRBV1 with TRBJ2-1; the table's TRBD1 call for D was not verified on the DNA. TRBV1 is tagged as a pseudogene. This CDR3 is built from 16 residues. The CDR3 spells CTSDRAQGSLGNEQFF. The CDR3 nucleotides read TGCACCAGCGATAGGGCCCAGGGGTCATTAGGTAATGAGCAGTTCTTC.

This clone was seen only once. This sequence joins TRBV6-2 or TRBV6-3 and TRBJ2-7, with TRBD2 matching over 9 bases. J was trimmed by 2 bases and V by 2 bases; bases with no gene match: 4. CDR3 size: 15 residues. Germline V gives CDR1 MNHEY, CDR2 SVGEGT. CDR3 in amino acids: CASSYGTSSPYEQYV. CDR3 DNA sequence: TGTGCCAGCAGTTACGGGACTAGCTCGCCCTACGAGCAGTACGTC.

CDR3 sequence: CATSIDSGTSYEQYF. In DNA, the CDR3 is TGTGCCACCAGCATAGATAGCGGAACCTCCTACGAGCAGTACTTC. The J gene is TRBJ2-7, the V gene TRBV15; possibly TRBD2 for D (6 bases). The ends were cut back, 4 bases at V and 0 bases at J, with 13 bases in the middle. CDR3 length equals 15 residues. The germline gives CDR1 LNHNV, CDR2 YYDKDF (reference sequence).

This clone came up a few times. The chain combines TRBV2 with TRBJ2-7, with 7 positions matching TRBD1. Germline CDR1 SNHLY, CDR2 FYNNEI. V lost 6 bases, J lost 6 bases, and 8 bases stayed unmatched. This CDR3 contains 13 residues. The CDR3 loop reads CASRRDSAGEQYF. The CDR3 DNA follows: TGTGCCAGCAGGAGGGACAGCGCGGGCGAGCAGTACTTC. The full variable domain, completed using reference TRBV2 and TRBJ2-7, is EPEVTQTPSHQVTQMGQEVILRCVPISNHLYFYWYRQILGQKVEFLVSFYNNEISEKSEIFDDQFSVERPDGSNFTLKIRSTKLEDSAMYFCASRRDSAGEQYFGPGTRLTVT.

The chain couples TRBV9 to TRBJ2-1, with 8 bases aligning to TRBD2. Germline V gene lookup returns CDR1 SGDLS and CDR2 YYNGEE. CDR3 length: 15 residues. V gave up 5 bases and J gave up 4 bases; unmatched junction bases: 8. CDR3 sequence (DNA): TGTGCCAGCAGTCCAGGAGTAGCGGGGTACAATGAGCAGTTCTTC. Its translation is CASSPGVAGYNEQFF.

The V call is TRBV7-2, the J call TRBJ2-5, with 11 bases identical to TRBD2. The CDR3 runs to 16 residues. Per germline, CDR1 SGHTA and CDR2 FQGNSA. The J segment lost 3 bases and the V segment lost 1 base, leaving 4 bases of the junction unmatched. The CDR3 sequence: CASSLGLAGGEETQYF. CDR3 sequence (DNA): TGTGCCAGCAGCTTAGGGCTAGCGGGGGGTGAAGAGACCCAGTACTTC.

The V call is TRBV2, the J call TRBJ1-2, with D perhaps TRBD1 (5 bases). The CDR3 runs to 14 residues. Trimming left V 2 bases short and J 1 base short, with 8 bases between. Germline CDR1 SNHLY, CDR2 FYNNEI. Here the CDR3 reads CASSERQGNYGYTF. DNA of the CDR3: TGTGCCAGCAGTGAACGGCAGGGTAACTATGGCTACACCTTC.

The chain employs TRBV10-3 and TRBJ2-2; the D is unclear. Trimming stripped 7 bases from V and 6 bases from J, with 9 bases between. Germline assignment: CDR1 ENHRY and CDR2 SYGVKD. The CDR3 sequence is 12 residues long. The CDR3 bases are TGTGCCATCAAGGTAGCATCCGGGGAGCTGTTTTTT. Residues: CAIKVASGELFF.

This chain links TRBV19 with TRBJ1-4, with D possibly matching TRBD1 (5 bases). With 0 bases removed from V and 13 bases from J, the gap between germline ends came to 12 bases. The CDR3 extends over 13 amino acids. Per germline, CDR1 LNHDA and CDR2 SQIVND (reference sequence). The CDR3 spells CASSIDQRGGLFF. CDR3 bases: TGTGCCAGTAGTATAGATCAGAGGGGAGGACTGTTTTTT.